Each of the 25 T cell receptor beta chains below was sequenced from the same sample in a study of cytomegalovirus exposure and HLA in healthy donors. PCR used 60 Vbeta primers and 13 Jbeta primers. Here immunoSEQ multiplex PCR was the method, and the copy in TCRdb shows in-frame clones only, minus some. The sample contains approximately 180,000 clones, about 90% of which appear only once. Sequencing was performed on PBMCs. These TCRs come from a girl younger than two in good health and CMV-seronegative.

V and J are TRBV29-1 and TRBJ2-2, with a weak D call TRBD1 (6 bases). Germline V gives CDR1 SQVTM, CDR2 ANQGSEA. CDR3 length: 14 residues. The ends were cut back, 4 bases at V and 1 base at J, with 10 bases in the middle. The CDR3 nucleotides read TGCAGCGTTGGAGACAGGATGAACACCGGGGAGCTGTTTTTT. This gives the protein CSVGDRMNTGELFF.

The chain combines TRBV4-1 with TRBJ2-1, with TRBD2 matching 7 bases. The CDR3 is made up of 16 amino acids. Germline V gene sequence: CDR1 MGHRA, CDR2 YSYEKL. V shed 2 bases, J shed 2 bases, and the junction held 6 bases outside the gene matches. CDR3 sequence (DNA): TGCGCCAGCAGCCAAAACGCCGCGGGGGCCTACAATGAGCAGTTCTTC. Amino acids: CASSQNAAGAYNEQFF.

This rearrangement joins TRBV30 to TRBJ2-7; 8 bases align to TRBD2. V shed 4 bases and J 7 bases; nucleotides not matched to a gene: 18. From germline, CDR1 is GTSNPN and CDR2 SVGIG (reference sequence). The CDR3 loop spans 16 amino acids. CDR3 coding DNA: TGTGCCTGGATGGGGCCTATTGGCGGGGGGCCGGGGGAGCAGTACTTC. Translation: CAWMGPIGGGPGEQYF.

The chain couples TRBV10-3 to TRBJ2-5; possibly TRBD2 for D (5 bases). Trimming removed 4 bases at V and 5 bases at J, with 11 bases between. This CDR3 comprises 13 residues. The germline V gene encodes CDR1 ENHRY and CDR2 SYGVKD. The CDR3 nucleotides read TGTGCCATCAGTGTTCGGGGTGGTGAGACCCAGTACTTC. Amino acids: CAISVRGGETQYF.

The genes are TRBV19 and TRBJ1-5, with 9 bases that match TRBD1. Germline trimming cut 5 bases from V and 4 bases from J; bases unmatched to any gene: 3. The germline V gene has CDR1 LNHDA and CDR2 SQIVND (reference sequence). CDR3 length: 14 residues. The CDR3 nucleotides read TGTGCCAGTAGTGAGACAGGGGGAAATCAGCCCCAGCATTTT. Its protein product is CASSETGGNQPQHF.

The chain couples TRBV7-9 to TRBJ1-6; 8 bases agree with TRBD1. The CDR3 runs 13 residues. Trimming cost V 1 base and J 10 bases; bases outside gene matches: 0. Germline CDR1 is SEHNR and CDR2 is FQNEAQ (reference sequence). The DNA of the CDR3 is TGTGCCAGCAGCTTAGGGACAGGGTCACCCCTCCACTTT. Its protein is CASSLGTGSPLHF.

The table lists this clone with a count of one. This chain connects TRBV4-1 to TRBJ2-7; 8 nucleotides match TRBD1. The CDR3 loop spans 14 amino acids. Germline CDR1 and CDR2: MGHRA and YSYEKL. Losses at the gene ends were 3 bases for V and 7 bases for J; bases not matched to a gene: 8. The CDR3 DNA reads TGCGCCAGCAGCCATCGGCAGGGGGCGCGGGAGCAGTACTTC. It specifies CASSHRQGAREQYF.

This chain uses TRBV25-1 with TRBJ1-1, with D perhaps TRBD1 (6 bases). CDR1 and CDR2 (germline): MGHDK, SYGVNS. The V end was cut by 6 bases, the J end by 5 bases, with 10 bases between. CDR3 length: 12 residues. The CDR3 sequence: CASRGDRTEAFF. The DNA of the CDR3 is TGTGCCAGCAGGGGTGACAGGACTGAAGCTTTCTTT.

This chain joins TRBV19 and TRBJ2-1; D call uncertain. The CDR3 is 18 amino acids. V dropped 3 bases and J dropped 4 bases, with 22 bases sitting between them. Germline lookup yields CDR1 LNHDA and CDR2 SQIVND (reference sequence). The CDR3 coding sequence is TGTGCCAGTAGTATCTCGATTTCGAGAGTAGCTGCGTACAATGAGCAGTTCTTC. Its protein product is CASSISISRVAAYNEQFF.

V usage is TRBV18 and J usage is TRBJ1-2; D possibly corresponds to TRBD1 (5 bases). This CDR3 comprises 14 residues. Trimming left V 4 bases short and J 10 bases short, with 19 bases between. Germline CDR1 KGHSH, CDR2 LQKENI. The CDR3 coding sequence is TGTGCCAGCTCACGGGAAGACAGCAGGTTCGTCTACACCTTC. It is translated as CASSREDSRFVYTF.

The rearrangement uses TRBV6-4 and TRBJ2-7; 14 bases agree with TRBD2. This CDR3 is built from 15 residues. V shed 0 bases and J 6 bases; nucleotides not matched to a gene: 1. The germline V gene encodes CDR1 MRHNA and CDR2 SNTAGT. CDR3 in amino acids: CASSDSTSGGAEQYF. CDR3 nucleotides: TGTGCCAGCAGTGACTCGACTAGCGGGGGGGCCGAGCAGTACTTC.

This clone was observed once. The chain links TRBV5-1 to TRBJ2-1, with 7 bases lining up with TRBD2. J lost 1 base, V lost 7 bases, and 11 bases had no gene match. Germline V lookup: CDR1 SGHRS, CDR2 YFSETQ. The CDR3 has 16 amino acids. In DNA form, the CDR3 reads TGCGCCAGCGCCTATTCTCTAGCGGCTTCCTACAATGAGCAGTTCTTC. It encodes CASAYSLAASYNEQFF.

The V and J genes are TRBV18 and TRBJ1-6; 10 nucleotides align to TRBD1. V lost 4 bases to trimming and J lost 7 bases; unmatched junction nucleotides: 7. The CDR3 spans 16 residues. CDR1 is KGHSH, CDR2 LQKENI, per germline. DNA of the CDR3: TGTGCCAGCTCACTATCGACAGGGGGCAGGAATTCACCCCTCCACTTT. The encoded protein is CASSLSTGGRNSPLHF.

The CDR3 DNA reads as TGTGCCAGCAGTCGGACAGGGATCACAGATACGCAGTATTTT. Translating it yields CASSRTGITDTQYF. The chain employs TRBV6-5 and TRBJ2-3, with 8 bases lining up with TRBD1. The length of the CDR3 is 14 residues. CDR1 is MNHEY and CDR2 is SVGAGI in the germline V gene. V was clipped by 5 bases and J by 2 bases; unmatched bases: 3.

The J gene is TRBJ2-7, the V gene TRBV6-1, with D perhaps TRBD2 (6 bases). V gave up 2 bases and J gave up 3 bases, with 20 bases separating them. This CDR3 is 17 amino acids long. Germline assignment: CDR1 MNHNS and CDR2 SASEGT. DNA for the CDR3: TGTGCCAGCAGTGAATTTGGCGGGACGGCCCCTCACTACGAGCAGTACTTC. Protein product: CASSEFGGTAPHYEQYF.

The V call is TRBV7-6, the J call TRBJ1-5, with D perhaps TRBD1 (6 bases). The CDR3 sequence is 15 residues long. V shed 5 bases and J shed 2 bases, with 13 bases lying between them. Germline assignment: CDR1 SGHVS and CDR2 FNYEAQ. This chain's CDR3 is CASSGGGRGNQPQHF. The CDR3 DNA reads TGTGCCAGCAGCGGAGGGGGGAGGGGCAATCAGCCCCAGCATTTT.

The V call is TRBV11-2, the J call TRBJ1-2, with D uncertain. The CDR3 spans 16 residues. Trimming shortened V by 5 bases and J by 3 bases, and 19 bases separated the two germline ends. CDR1 is SGHAT and CDR2 is FQNNGV in the germline V gene. CDR3 protein: CASSHRSLQVDYGYTF. DNA of the CDR3: TGTGCCAGCAGCCATAGATCACTTCAGGTTGACTATGGCTACACCTTC.

V gene TRBV5-7 combines with J gene TRBJ1-2; the D is unclear. TRBV5-7 is flagged as an ORF with uncertain function. The CDR3 spans 11 residues. V was shortened by 2 bases and J by 8 bases, with 7 bases between the two germline ends. CDR3 sequence (DNA): TGTGCCAGCAGCTTTACATACGGCTACACCTTC. Amino acids: CASSFTYGYTF.

The chain recombines TRBV4-3 with TRBJ2-2, with TRBD1 matching over 8 bases. V lost 0 bases and J lost 6; bases outside the gene matches: 24. The CDR3 is made up of 22 amino acids. Germline values: CDR1 LGHNA, CDR2 YSLEER. Here the CDR3 reads CASSQENWLDGTGLDRPGELFF. The DNA for the CDR3 is TGCGCCAGCAGCCAAGAGAATTGGTTGGATGGGACAGGACTCGATAGACCCGGGGAGCTGTTTTTT.

This sequence joins TRBV18 and TRBJ2-7; D may be TRBD1 (5 bases). The CDR3 has 14 residues. Germline lookup yields CDR1 KGHSH and CDR2 LQKENI. The ends were cut back, 3 bases at V and 2 bases at J, with 11 bases in the middle. The chain's CDR3 is CASSPPQGPYEQYF. The DNA for the CDR3 is TGTGCCAGCTCACCTCCCCAGGGCCCCTACGAGCAGTACTTC.

Remarks on this clone: One end of the junction varies from germline; a read error may be responsible. This chain connects TRBV7-9 to TRBJ2-7, with D tentatively TRBD1 (6 bases). The CDR3 loop spans 13 amino acids. CDR1 is SEHNR, CDR2 FQNEAQ, per germline (reference sequence). CDR3 protein: CSSSLTGHYEQYF. CDR3 sequence (DNA): TGTTCCAGCAGCTTAACGGGACACTACGAGCAGTACTTC.

The rearrangement uses TRBV7-2 and TRBJ2-7; TRBD2 matches at 9 bases. Germline V lookup: CDR1 SGHTA, CDR2 FQGNSA. This CDR3 is built from 15 residues. With 1 base clipped from V and 2 bases from J, the junction kept 3 bases outside the gene matches. The CDR3 reads CASSLDAGGPYEQYF. The CDR3 DNA is TGTGCCAGCAGCTTAGATGCGGGAGGGCCCTACGAGCAGTACTTC.

As for this clone: The sample holds other DNA sequences that translate to the same CDR3. The chain is built from TRBV30 and TRBJ1-1; maybe TRBD1 (6 bases). There are 11 residues in the CDR3. Germline V gene lookup returns CDR1 GTSNPN and CDR2 SVGIG (reference sequence). The V gene lost 0 bases and the J gene lost 7 bases, with 6 bases spanning the gap. The CDR3 nucleotides are TGTGCCTGGAGTGTAGGGGGTGAAGCTTTCTTT. Translating gives CAWSVGGEAFF.

V is TRBV5-8 and J is TRBJ2-1; TRBD2 is a possible D gene (5 bases). The V and J ends lost 4 bases and 7 bases respectively, with 15 bases between them. CDR3 length: 14 amino acids. Per the germline V gene, CDR1 is SGHTS and CDR2 is YDEGEE. The CDR3 region is CASSHAAGRNEQFF. CDR3 coding DNA: TGTGCCAGCAGCCACGCCGCGGGTCGAAATGAGCAGTTCTTC.

Worth noting for this clone: A junction boundary mismatches the germline segment, possibly from a read error. The sample contains more than one DNA sequence encoding this CDR3. J is TRBJ1-1 and V is TRBV11-2; maybe TRBD1 (6 bases). The CDR3 loop spans 14 amino acids. Germline CDR1 is SGHAT and CDR2 is FQNNGV. In nucleotides, the CDR3 is TGTGCCAGCAGCTTTTATCCGGACAGCACTGAAGCTTTCTTC. This sequence encodes CASSFYPDSTEAFF.